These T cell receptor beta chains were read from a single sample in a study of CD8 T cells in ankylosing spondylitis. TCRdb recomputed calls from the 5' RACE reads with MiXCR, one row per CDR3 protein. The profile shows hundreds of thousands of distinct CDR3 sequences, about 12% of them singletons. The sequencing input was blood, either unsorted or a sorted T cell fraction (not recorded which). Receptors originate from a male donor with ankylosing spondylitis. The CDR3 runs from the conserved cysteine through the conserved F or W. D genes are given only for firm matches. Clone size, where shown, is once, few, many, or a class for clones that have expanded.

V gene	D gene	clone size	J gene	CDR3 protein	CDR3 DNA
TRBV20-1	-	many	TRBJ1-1	CSAKREMIVNTEAFF	TGCAGTGCTAAAAGGGAAATGATCGTGAACACTGAAGCTTTCTTT
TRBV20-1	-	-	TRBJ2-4	CSATTPGQAKNIQYF	TGCAGTGCTACCACTCCGGGACAAGCCAAAAACATTCAGTACTTC
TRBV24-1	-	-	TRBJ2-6	CATSEAGANVLTF	TGTGCCACCAGTGAGGCTGGGGCCAACGTCCTGACTTTC
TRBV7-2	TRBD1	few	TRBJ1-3	CASSFRQGAAGNTIYF	TGTGCCAGCAGCTTCCGGCAGGGGGCAGCGGGAAACACCATATATTTT
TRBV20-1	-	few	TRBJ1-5	CSSRTGNQPQHF	TGCAGTTCCCGGACAGGCAATCAGCCCCAGCATTTT
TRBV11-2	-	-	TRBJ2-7	CASSYTNGPSSYEQYF	TGTGCCAGCAGCTACACGAACGGGCCGAGCTCCTACGAGCAGTACTTC
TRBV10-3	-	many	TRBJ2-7	CAISGGGRPHEQYF	TGTGCCATCAGTGGAGGTGGCAGACCACACGAGCAGTACTTC
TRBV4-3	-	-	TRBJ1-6	CASSQDHFDRLYNSPLHF	TGCGCCAGCAGCCAAGATCACTTCGACAGACTTTATAATTCACCCCTCCACTTT
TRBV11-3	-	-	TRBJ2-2	CASSQPLQGTGELFF	TGTGCCAGCAGCCAACCCTTGCAGGGCACCGGGGAGCTGTTTTTT
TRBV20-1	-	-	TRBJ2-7	CSASASGRASYEQYF	TGCAGTGCTAGTGCGTCGGGCAGGGCGTCCTACGAGCAGTACTTC
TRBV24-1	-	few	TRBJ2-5	CATSEGSQETQYF	TGTGCCACCAGTGAGGGCAGCCAAGAGACCCAGTACTTC
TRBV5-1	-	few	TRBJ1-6	CASSLAWQQGFNSPLHF	TGCGCCAGCAGCTTGGCGTGGCAGCAGGGATTTAATTCACCCCTCCACTTT
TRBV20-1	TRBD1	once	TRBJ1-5	CSAFIRDRGVGQPQHF	TGCAGTGCCTTTATCCGGGACAGGGGTGTAGGTCAGCCCCAGCATTTT
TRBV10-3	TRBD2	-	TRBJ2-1	CAIRGTSPNNEQFF	TGTGCCATCAGGGGGACTAGCCCCAACAATGAGCAGTTCTTC
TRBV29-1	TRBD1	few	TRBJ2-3	CSVVYRGFTDTQYF	TGCAGCGTTGTATACAGGGGGTTCACAGATACGCAGTATTTT
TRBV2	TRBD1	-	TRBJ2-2	CASNRDRNTGELFF	TGTGCCAGCAACAGGGACAGAAACACCGGGGAGCTGTTTTTT
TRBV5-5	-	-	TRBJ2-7	CASSSKSSSSYEQYF	TGTGCCAGCAGCTCGAAATCCAGCAGCTCCTACGAGCAGTACTTC
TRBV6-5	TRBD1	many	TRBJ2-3	CASSYLKNRGRWDTQYF	TGTGCCAGCAGTTACTTAAAAAACAGGGGTAGATGGGATACGCAGTATTTT
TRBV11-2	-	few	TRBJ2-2	CASSLAFRPNTGELFF	TGTGCCAGCAGCTTAGCTTTTCGACCGAACACCGGGGAGCTGTTTTTT
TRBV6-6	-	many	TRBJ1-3	CASEGSGNTIYF	TGTGCCAGCGAGGGCTCTGGAAACACCATATATTTT
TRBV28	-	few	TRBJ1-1	CASSETFRNTEAFF	TGTGCCAGCAGCGAAACATTCCGGAACACTGAAGCTTTCTTT
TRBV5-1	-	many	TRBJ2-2	CASSVSSNTGELFF	TGCGCCAGCAGCGTATCCAGTAACACCGGGGAGCTGTTTTTT
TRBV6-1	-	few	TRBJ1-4	CASSDSMREKLFF	TGTGCCAGCTCGGACTCGATGAGGGAAAAACTGTTTTTT
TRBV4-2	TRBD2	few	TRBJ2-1	CASSQDSSGYNEQFF	TGTGCCAGCAGCCAAGATTCTAGCGGCTACAATGAGCAGTTCTTC
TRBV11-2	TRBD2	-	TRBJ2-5	CASSYLGTSGSQETQYF	TGTGCCAGCAGCTACCTCGGGACTAGCGGGAGCCAAGAGACCCAGTACTTC
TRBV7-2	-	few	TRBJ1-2	CASSLGDYNYGYTF	TGTGCCAGCAGCTTAGGGGATTATAACTATGGCTACACCTTC
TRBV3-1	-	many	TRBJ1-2	CASSQKPSTVYYGYTF	TGTGCCAGCAGCCAAAAACCATCGACAGTCTATTATGGCTACACCTTC
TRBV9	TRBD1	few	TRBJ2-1	CASSVGPRDRGYNEQFF	TGTGCCAGCAGCGTTGGACCCCGGGACAGGGGCTACAATGAGCAGTTCTTC
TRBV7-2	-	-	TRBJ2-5	CASSHKTSPRETQYF	TGTGCCAGCAGCCACAAGACTAGTCCCAGGGAGACCCAGTACTTC
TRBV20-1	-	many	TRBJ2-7	CSATGTLSSYEQYF	TGCAGTGCTACCGGGACACTTTCTTCCTACGAGCAGTACTTC
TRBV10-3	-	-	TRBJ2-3	CAISESSSDGSTDTQYF	TGTGCCATCAGTGAAAGCTCTAGTGATGGTAGCACAGATACGCAGTATTTT